This T cell receptor (beta chain) was retrieved from a study of regulatory T cells in long-lasting Graves disease. Study-wide results and limits: Sample size, which was small, may have reduced accuracy. Thyroid tissue went unstudied; only peripheral blood was examined.

The junction had 6 bases not matched to a gene; V was cut back by 6 bases and J by 5 bases. The CDR3 contains 14 residues. Germline V lookup: CDR1 PRHDT, CDR2 FYEKMQ (reference sequence). Time point given: persistent/refractory GD, antithyroid drugs over 5 years with positive TRAb. The TCR library was made from RNA that had been extracted from PBMCs in TRIzol. This clonotype was detected many times. Its target is unknown. CDR3 regions were amplified by Arm-PCR using iRepertoire HTBI primers to build TCR beta libraries. TCRdb passed the multiplex PCR reads through MiXCR, listing each CDR3 protein once. The table shows 300,000 to 350,000 distinct CDR3 sequences, with about 20% occurring only once.

The sample in question was peripheral blood mononuclear cells (PBMCs), obtained when the disease was refractory, from a patient treated with antithyroid drugs. The V and J genes are TRBV13 and TRBJ1-4, with 7 bases identical to TRBD1. This receptor was taken from a female donor with Graves disease. The CDR3 loop reads CASRPTGTNEKLFF. The CDR3 nucleotides are TGTGCCAGCAGACCGACAGGGACAAATGAAAAACTGTTTTTT.